The subject of this entry is one TCR beta chain. Its antigen remains unknown. This CDR3 has 14 residues. Germline CDR1 is SEHNR and CDR2 is FQNEAQ (reference sequence). Trimming removed 5 bases at V and 2 bases at J, with 13 bases between. Profiling relied on immunoSEQ multiplex PCR, and the TCRdb table lists in-frame clones only, not all of them. This sample yields almost 20,000 clones, of which approximately 80% are seen a single time; 6.5% to 8% belongs to the top ten. The sample comes from a study of PD-1 blockade in classical Hodgkin lymphoma. On the study more broadly: Every 2 weeks, patients got 3 mg/kg intravenous nivolumab.

Time point specified: cycle 4 day 1 (C4D1), after six to seven weeks of nivolumab. Every one of the patients relapsed after autologous stem cell transplantation (brentuximab vedotin exposure was variable). Investigators obtained CD8+ T cells from thawed PBMCs by magnetic negative selection. Study-wide results and limits: A significant rise in TCR diversity was seen by C4D1 for CD4+ cells but not for CD8+ cells. Patients starting nivolumab under 1 year after ASCT were excluded. When set against healthy donors, newly diagnosed patients were reported to show lower baseline TCR diversity.

The chain has TRBV7-9 and TRBJ2-7; D is perhaps TRBD1 (6 bases). The sequence was obtained from a human donor with classical Hodgkin lymphoma. The sequencing used CD8+ T cells from blood, collected before the fourth cycle of nivolumab. In DNA, the CDR3 is TGTGCCAGCAGCCACCGGGACATAACCTACGAGCAGTACTTC. This translates into CASSHRDITYEQYF.